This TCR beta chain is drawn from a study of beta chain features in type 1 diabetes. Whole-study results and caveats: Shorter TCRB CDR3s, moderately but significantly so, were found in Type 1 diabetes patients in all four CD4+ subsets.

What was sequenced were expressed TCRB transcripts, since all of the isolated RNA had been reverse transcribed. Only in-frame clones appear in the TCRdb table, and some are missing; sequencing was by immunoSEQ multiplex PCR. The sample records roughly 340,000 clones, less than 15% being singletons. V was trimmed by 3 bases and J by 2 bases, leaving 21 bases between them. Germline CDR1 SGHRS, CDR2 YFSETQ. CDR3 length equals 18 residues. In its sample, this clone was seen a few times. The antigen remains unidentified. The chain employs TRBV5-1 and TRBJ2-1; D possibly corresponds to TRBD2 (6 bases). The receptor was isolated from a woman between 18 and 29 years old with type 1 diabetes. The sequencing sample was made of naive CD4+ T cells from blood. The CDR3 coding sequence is TGCGCCAGCAGCTCGGGGTCCGCGGTTAGCGGAGCCTACAATGAGCAGTTCTTC. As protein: CASSSGSAVSGAYNEQFF.